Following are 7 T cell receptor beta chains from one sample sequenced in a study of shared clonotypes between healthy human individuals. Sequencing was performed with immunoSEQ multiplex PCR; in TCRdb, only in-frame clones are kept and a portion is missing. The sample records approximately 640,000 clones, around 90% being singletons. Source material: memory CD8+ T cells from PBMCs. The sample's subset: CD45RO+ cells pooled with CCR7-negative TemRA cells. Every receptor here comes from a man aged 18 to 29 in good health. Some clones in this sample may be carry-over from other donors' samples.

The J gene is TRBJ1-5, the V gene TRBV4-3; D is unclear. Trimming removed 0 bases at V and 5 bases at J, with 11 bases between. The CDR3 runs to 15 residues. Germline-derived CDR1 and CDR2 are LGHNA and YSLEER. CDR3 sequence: CASSQDRAPYQPQHF. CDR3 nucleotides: TGCGCCAGCAGCCAAGATCGTGCTCCTTATCAGCCCCAGCATTTT.

CDR3 sequence: CATSVHPGFSGNTIYF. CDR3 DNA sequence: TGTGCCACCAGCGTACATCCAGGGTTCTCTGGAAACACCATATATTTT. V usage is TRBV15 and J usage is TRBJ1-3; the D gene is possibly TRBD1 (5 bases). Germline-derived CDR1 and CDR2 are LNHNV and YYDKDF (reference sequence). The CDR3 extends over 16 amino acids. Trimming took off 5 bases at V and 0 bases at J, with 14 bases between the two ends.

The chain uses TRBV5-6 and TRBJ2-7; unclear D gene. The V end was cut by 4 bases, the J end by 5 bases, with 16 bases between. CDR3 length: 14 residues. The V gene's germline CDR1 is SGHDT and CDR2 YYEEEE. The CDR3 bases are TGTGCCAGCAGCCCGAGACCCCAGGCGGACGAGCAGTACTTC. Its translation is CASSPRPQADEQYF.

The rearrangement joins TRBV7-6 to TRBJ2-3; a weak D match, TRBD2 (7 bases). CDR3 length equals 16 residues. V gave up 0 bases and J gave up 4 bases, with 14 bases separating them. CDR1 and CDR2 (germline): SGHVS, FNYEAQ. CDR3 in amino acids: CASSLALGGLADTQYF. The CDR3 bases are TGTGCCAGCAGCTTAGCGCTCGGGGGGCTAGCAGATACGCAGTATTTT.

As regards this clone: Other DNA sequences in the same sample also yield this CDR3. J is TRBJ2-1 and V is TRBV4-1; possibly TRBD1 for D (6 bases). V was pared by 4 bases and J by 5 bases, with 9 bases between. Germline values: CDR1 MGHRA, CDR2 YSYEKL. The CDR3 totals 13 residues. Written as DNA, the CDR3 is TGCGCCAGCAGCCCCCGGGACAACAATGAGCAGTTCTTC. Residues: CASSPRDNNEQFF.

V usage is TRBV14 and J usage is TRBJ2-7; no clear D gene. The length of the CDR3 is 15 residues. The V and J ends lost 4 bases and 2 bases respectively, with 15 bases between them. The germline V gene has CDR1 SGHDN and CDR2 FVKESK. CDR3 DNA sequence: TGTGCCAGCAGCCTCCGGACCTCTTTACCCTACGAGCAGTACTTC. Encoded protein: CASSLRTSLPYEQYF.

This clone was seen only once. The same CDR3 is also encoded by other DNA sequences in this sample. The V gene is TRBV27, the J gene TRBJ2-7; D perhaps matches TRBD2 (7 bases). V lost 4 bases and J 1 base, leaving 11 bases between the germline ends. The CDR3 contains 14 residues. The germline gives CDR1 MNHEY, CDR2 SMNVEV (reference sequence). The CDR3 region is CASSSRGGSYEQYF. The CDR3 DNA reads TGTGCCAGCAGTTCAAGGGGGGGTTCCTACGAGCAGTACTTC.